These 9 T cell receptor beta chains were all obtained from the same sample, sequenced in a study of cytomegalovirus exposure and HLA in healthy donors. With 60 Vbeta and 13 Jbeta primers, the PCR was carried out. The protocol was immunoSEQ multiplex PCR, while the TCRdb copy is restricted to in-frame clones and leaves out a portion. Of about 130,000 clones listed, 70% to 85% were seen once; the top ten hold around 3%. The source material was PBMCs. The receptors derive from a boy between 2 and 15 years old in good health and CMV-seronegative.

This chain connects TRBV10-3 to TRBJ2-3, with 8 bases fitting TRBD2. Germline V gene data show CDR1 as ENHRY and CDR2 as SYGVKD. V lost 11 bases, J lost 0 bases, and 7 bases stayed unmatched. The CDR3 is 14 residues long. CDR3 sequence reads: CAGSGGGSTDTQYF. The CDR3 DNA reads as TGTGCCGGTTCCGGGGGGGGAAGCACAGATACGCAGTATTTT.

The gene calls are TRBV30 and TRBJ1-1; no clear D gene. CDR1 is GTSNPN and CDR2 is SVGIG in the germline V gene (reference sequence). V was cut by 3 bases and J by 3 bases, with 14 bases left in between. The CDR3 length is 14 residues. The CDR3 bases are TGTGCCTGGAGGGGTGACACGGAGGACACTGAAGCTTTCTTT. Amino acids: CAWRGDTEDTEAFF.

This clone appeared once. At one end the junction does not follow the germline gene, possibly because of a read error. The chain links TRBV7-9 to TRBJ2-5; the D gene is possibly TRBD1 (5 bases). This CDR3 has 13 residues. CDR1 and CDR2 from the germline V gene are SEHNR and FQNEAQ (reference sequence). The CDR3 is CSSSLTVQETQYF. The CDR3 bases are TGTTCCAGCAGCTTGACAGTTCAAGAGACCCAGTACTTC.

This chain joins TRBV19 and TRBJ1-1, with D possibly matching TRBD1 (6 bases). Germline V CDR1 and CDR2: LNHDA, SQIVND (reference sequence). Trimming shortened V by 2 bases and J by 0 bases, and 13 bases separated the two germline ends. This CDR3 has 16 residues. The CDR3 nucleotides read TGTGCCAGTAGTATACTCAGGGGTCGTTTGAACACTGAAGCTTTCTTT. This encodes CASSILRGRLNTEAFF.

This clone was observed a single time. The rearrangement joins TRBV5-6 to TRBJ1-2; 9 bases fit TRBD1. CDR1 is SGHDT and CDR2 is YYEEEE in the germline V gene. This CDR3 contains 17 residues. The junction had 17 bases not matched to a gene; V was cut back by 3 bases and J by 8 bases. CDR3 amino acids: CASSSVGHRGRSGGYTF. For the CDR3, the DNA is TGTGCCAGCAGCTCGGTCGGGCACAGGGGGCGTTCGGGCGGCTACACCTTC. The full variable domain, with the rest looked up from reference TRBV5-6 and TRBJ1-2, is DAGVTQSPTHLIKTRGQQVTLRCSPKSGHDTVSWYQQALGQGPQFIFQYYEEEERQRGNFPDRFSGHQFPNYSSELNVNALLLGDSALYLCASSSVGHRGRSGGYTFGSGTRLTVV.

Only a few counts were recorded for this clone. This chain links TRBV15 with TRBJ2-1; no clear D. Germline CDR1 and CDR2: LNHNV and YYDKDF (reference sequence). This CDR3 spans 15 amino acids. V lost 5 bases and J 5 bases, leaving 16 bases between the germline ends. The CDR3: CATSGPPAGHNEQFF. CDR3 DNA sequence: TGTGCCACCAGCGGGCCCCCGGCAGGTCACAATGAGCAGTTCTTC.

The gene calls are TRBV7-2 and TRBJ2-1, with D maybe TRBD2 (5 bases). The ends were cut back, 5 bases at V and 0 bases at J, with 8 bases in the middle. The CDR3 is 14 amino acids. The germline V gene encodes CDR1 SGHTA and CDR2 FQGNSA. The CDR3 protein is CASSPGDSYNEQFF. CDR3 nucleotides: TGTGCCAGCAGCCCCGGGGACTCCTACAATGAGCAGTTCTTC.

The chain has TRBV7-2 and TRBJ2-7; 8 bases are shared with TRBD1. The V gene's germline CDR1 is SGHTA and CDR2 FQGNSA. The V segment lost 5 bases and the J segment 2 bases; nucleotides outside the gene matches: 8. The CDR3 consists of 15 residues. The CDR3 sequence: CASSHPGQVTYEQYF. The CDR3 DNA is TGTGCCAGCAGCCATCCGGGACAGGTTACCTACGAGCAGTACTTC.

This chain connects TRBV6-5 to TRBJ2-1, with D possibly being TRBD1 (6 bases). The germline V gene has CDR1 MNHEY and CDR2 SVGAGI. There are 15 residues in the CDR3. Trimming shortened V by 0 bases and J by 4 bases, and 10 bases separated the two germline ends. Here the CDR3 reads CASSYSEQGYNEQFF. In DNA form, the CDR3 reads TGTGCCAGCAGTTACTCGGAGCAGGGGTACAATGAGCAGTTCTTC.